The 14 T cell receptor beta chains below were found in one sample sequenced in a study of cytomegalovirus exposure and HLA in healthy donors. Sequenced by immunoSEQ multiplex PCR; TCRdb stores in-frame clones only, minus some. The sample has roughly 280,000 clones; 70% to 90% are singletons. Material: PBMCs. These receptors were obtained from a woman in her late teens or twenties in good health and CMV-seronegative.

The rearrangement links TRBV29-1 to TRBJ1-1, with 7 bases identical to TRBD1. Per the germline V gene, CDR1 is SQVTM and CDR2 is ANQGSEA. V lost 7 bases to trimming and J lost 5 bases; unmatched junction nucleotides: 13. The CDR3 is 14 amino acids. The CDR3 loop reads CSAINRGFGTEAFF. In DNA, the CDR3 is TGCAGCGCTATTAACAGGGGTTTTGGGACTGAAGCTTTCTTT.

The chain has TRBV21-1 and TRBJ1-2; whether TRBD1, the table's D call, matches the DNA was not checked. TRBV21-1 is designated a pseudogene. The CDR3 runs to 14 residues. CDR3 sequence: CASSKGQLNYGYTF. The CDR3, as DNA: TGTGCCAGCAGCAAAGGACAGCTTAACTATGGCTACACCTTC.

This clone appeared a few times. This rearrangement joins TRBV5-1 to TRBJ2-7; 10 nucleotides agree with TRBD1. V shed 5 bases, J shed 4 bases, and the junction held 6 bases outside the gene matches. The CDR3 consists of 14 residues. CDR1 and CDR2 from the germline V gene are SGHRS and YFSETQ. This CDR3 is CASRIGTGVYEQYF. For the CDR3, the DNA is TGCGCCAGCAGAATCGGGACAGGGGTATACGAGCAGTACTTC.

The CDR3 reads CASSQDKRRTDTQYF. The CDR3 DNA sequence: TGCGCCAGCAGCCAAGATAAGCGGCGCACAGATACGCAGTATTTT. V is TRBV4-3 and J is TRBJ2-3; possibly TRBD2 for D (5 bases). V dropped 0 bases and J dropped 1 base, with 8 bases sitting between them. Germline assignment: CDR1 LGHNA and CDR2 YSLEER. This CDR3 has 15 residues.

On this clone: The sample has other DNA sequences that encode this CDR3 too. V usage is TRBV5-6 and J usage is TRBJ1-3; D ambiguous. CDR3 size: 14 residues. Germline CDR1 reads SGHDT; CDR2 reads YYEEEE. Trimming shortened V by 0 bases and J by 3 bases, and 7 bases separated the two germline ends. CDR3 DNA sequence: TGTGCCAGCAGCTTGGCCGGACTTGGAAACACCATATATTTT. This gives the protein CASSLAGLGNTIYF.

Details on this clone: Other DNA variants within this sample encode the same CDR3. The chain combines TRBV29-1 with TRBJ2-3; 12 nucleotides line up with TRBD2. The CDR3 contains 15 residues. The ends lost 6 bases at V and 3 bases at J; junction bases unmatched: 7. Germline CDR1 and CDR2: SQVTM and ANQGSEA. For the CDR3, the DNA is TGCAGCGTGGGAGGACTAGCGGGGCTGACAGATACGCAGTATTTT. It specifies CSVGGLAGLTDTQYF.

The rearrangement uses TRBV4-3 and TRBJ2-2; 7 bases map to TRBD2. The CDR3 sequence is 16 residues long. Losses at the gene ends were 2 bases for V and 0 bases for J; bases not matched to a gene: 3. The germline V gene has CDR1 LGHNA and CDR2 YSLEER. CDR3 bases: TGCGCCAGCAGCCAAAGACTAGCAGCGAACACCGGGGAGCTGTTTTTT. Its translation: CASSQRLAANTGELFF.

The gene calls are TRBV28 and TRBJ2-5; D is uncertain. The ends were cut back, 3 bases at V and 5 bases at J, with 7 bases in the middle. The length of the CDR3 is 12 residues. Germline assignment: CDR1 MDHEN and CDR2 SYDVKM. The CDR3 sequence is CASSFGAETQYF. CDR3 sequence (DNA): TGTGCCAGCAGTTTTGGAGCGGAGACCCAGTACTTC.

The CDR3 region has the DNA TGCGCCAGCAGCCAAGCGACAGGGGCGAGCTCCTACGAGCAGTACTTC. This translates into CASSQATGASSYEQYF. The chain couples TRBV4-1 to TRBJ2-7; 8 bases align to TRBD1. The CDR3 spans 16 residues. Trimming removed 1 base from V and 0 bases from J; junction bases left unmatched: 5. CDR1 and CDR2 (germline): MGHRA, YSYEKL.

The rearrangement links TRBV18 to TRBJ2-3, with a possible D match to TRBD1 (6 bases). This CDR3 is 18 amino acids long. The V end lost 0 bases, the J end lost 4 bases, and 20 bases lay between the germline ends. Germline V gene lookup returns CDR1 KGHSH and CDR2 LQKENI. The CDR3 region is CASSPPVRDTFLSDTQYF. In nucleotides, the CDR3 is TGTGCCAGCTCACCACCGGTCCGGGACACTTTCCTCTCAGATACGCAGTATTTT.

The V call is TRBV29-1, the J call TRBJ2-7; TRBD1 matches 7 bases. The junction had 2 bases not matched to a gene; V was cut back by 3 bases and J by 3 bases. Germline CDR1 and CDR2: SQVTM and ANQGSEA. The CDR3 has 12 residues. CDR3 sequence (DNA): TGCAGCGTTGAGGACAGGATCTACGAGCAGTACTTC. This gives the protein CSVEDRIYEQYF.

The chain employs TRBV19 and TRBJ2-5, with 9 bases matching TRBD1. In germline, CDR1 is LNHDA, CDR2 SQIVND (reference sequence). Trimming cost V 5 bases and J 4 bases; bases outside gene matches: 5. The CDR3 loop spans 14 amino acids. CDR3 residues: CASSSDRGLETQYF. CDR3 in DNA: TGTGCCAGTAGTTCGGACAGGGGTTTAGAGACCCAGTACTTC.

This rearrangement joins TRBV5-1 to TRBJ2-7; TRBD2 matches 14 bases. J lost 7 bases, V lost 5 bases, and 8 bases had no gene match. This CDR3 spans 15 amino acids. Per the germline V gene, CDR1 is SGHRS and CDR2 is YFSETQ. The CDR3: CASSSTSGGVREQYF. In DNA, the CDR3 is TGCGCCAGCAGTTCGACTAGCGGGGGGGTACGTGAGCAGTACTTC.

The chain combines TRBV18 with TRBJ2-7, with a possible D match to TRBD2 (5 bases). The CDR3 extends over 14 amino acids. In germline, CDR1 is KGHSH, CDR2 LQKENI. V lost 2 bases to trimming and J lost 6 bases, with 14 bases between them. The DNA for the CDR3 is TGTGCCAGCTCACCATATGAGGGCGCGGCCGAGCAGTACTTC. It specifies CASSPYEGAAEQYF. The full variable domain, in which reference TRBV18 and TRBJ2-7 provide the parts outside the CDR3, is NAGVMQNPRHLVRRRGQEARLRCSPMKGHSHVYWYRQLPEEGLKFMVYLQKENIIDESGMPKERFSAEFPKEGPSILRIQQVVRGDSAAYFCASSPYEGAAEQYFGPGTRLTVT.